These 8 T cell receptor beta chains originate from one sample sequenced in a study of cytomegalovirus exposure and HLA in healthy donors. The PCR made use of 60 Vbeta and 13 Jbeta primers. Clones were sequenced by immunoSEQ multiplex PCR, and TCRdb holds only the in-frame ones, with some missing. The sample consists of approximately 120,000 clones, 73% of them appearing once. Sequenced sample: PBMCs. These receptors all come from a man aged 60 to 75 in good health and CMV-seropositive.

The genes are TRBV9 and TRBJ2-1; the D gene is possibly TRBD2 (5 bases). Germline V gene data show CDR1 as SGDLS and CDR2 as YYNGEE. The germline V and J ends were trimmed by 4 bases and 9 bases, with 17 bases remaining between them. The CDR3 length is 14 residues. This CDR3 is CASSSGSAALEQFF. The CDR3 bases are TGTGCCAGCAGCAGCGGCTCTGCCGCTCTTGAGCAGTTCTTC.

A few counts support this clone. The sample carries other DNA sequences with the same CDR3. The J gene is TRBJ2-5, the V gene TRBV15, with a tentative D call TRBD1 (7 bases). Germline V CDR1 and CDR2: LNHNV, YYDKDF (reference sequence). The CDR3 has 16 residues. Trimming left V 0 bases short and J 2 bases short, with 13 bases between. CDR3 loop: CATSRDWAGGQETQYF. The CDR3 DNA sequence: TGTGCCACCAGCAGAGACTGGGCAGGGGGGCAAGAGACCCAGTACTTC.

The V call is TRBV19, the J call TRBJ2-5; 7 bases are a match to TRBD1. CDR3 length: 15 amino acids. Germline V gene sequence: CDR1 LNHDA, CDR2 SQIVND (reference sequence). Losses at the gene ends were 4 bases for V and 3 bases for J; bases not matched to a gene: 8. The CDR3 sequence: CASSTTNRGEETQYF. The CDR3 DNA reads TGTGCCAGTAGTACCACAAACAGGGGAGAAGAGACCCAGTACTTC.

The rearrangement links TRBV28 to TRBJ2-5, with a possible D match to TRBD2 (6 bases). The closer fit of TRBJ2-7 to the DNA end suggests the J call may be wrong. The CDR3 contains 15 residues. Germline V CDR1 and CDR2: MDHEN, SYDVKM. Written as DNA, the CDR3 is TGTGCCAGCAGTTTTTCGGGGACTGTGGTGGACGAGCAGTACTTC. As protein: CASSFSGTVVDEQYF.

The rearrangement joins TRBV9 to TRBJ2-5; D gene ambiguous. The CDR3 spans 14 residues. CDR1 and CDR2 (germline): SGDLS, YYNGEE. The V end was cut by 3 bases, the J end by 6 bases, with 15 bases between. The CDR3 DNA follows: TGTGCCAGCAGCGCCACAAGTGGGCCCCAGACCCAGTACTTC. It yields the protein CASSATSGPQTQYF.

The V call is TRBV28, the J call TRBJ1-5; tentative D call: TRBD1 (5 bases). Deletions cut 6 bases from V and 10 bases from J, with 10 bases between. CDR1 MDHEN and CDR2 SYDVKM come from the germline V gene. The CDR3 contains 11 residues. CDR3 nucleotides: TGTGCCAGCAGGGGTGACAGCCCCCAGCATTTT. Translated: CASRGDSPQHF.

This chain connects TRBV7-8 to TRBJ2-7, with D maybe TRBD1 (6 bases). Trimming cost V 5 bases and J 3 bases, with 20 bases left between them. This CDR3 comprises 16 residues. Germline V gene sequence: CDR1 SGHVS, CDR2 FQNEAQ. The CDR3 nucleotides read TGTGCCAGCAGCCCTCAAGGACAGCATGTACTCTACGAGCAGTACTTC. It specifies CASSPQGQHVLYEQYF.

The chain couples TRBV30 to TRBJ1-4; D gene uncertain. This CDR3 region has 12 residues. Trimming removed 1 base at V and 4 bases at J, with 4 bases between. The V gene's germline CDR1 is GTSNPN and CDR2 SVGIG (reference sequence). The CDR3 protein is CAWSANNEKLFF. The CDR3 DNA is TGTGCCTGGAGTGCAAATAATGAAAAACTGTTTTTT.